These T cell receptor beta chains were read from a single sample in a study of cytomegalovirus exposure and HLA in healthy donors. Assay: immunoSEQ multiplex PCR; the TCRdb copy retains only in-frame clones and omits some. The sample records about 78,000 clones, about 96% being singletons. What was sequenced was PBMCs. These receptors were taken from a man between 18 and 35 years old in good health and CMV-seropositive. CDR3s include the opening cysteine and the closing phenylalanine or tryptophan. Each record gives: V gene, clone size, D gene, J gene, CDR3 DNA, CDR3 protein. A D gene is named only where the DNA matches it firmly. Not every row has a clone size; where given, it reads once, few, many or a size class.

TRBV9,.,.,TRBJ1-4,TGTGCCAGCAGCGCGAGGACAGAAGCTGGTGAAAAACTGTTTTTT,CASSARTEAGEKLFF
TRBV11-2,once,.,TRBJ2-5,TGTGCCAGCAGCTTTGGTCTAGGAGAGACCCAGTACTTC,CASSFGLGETQYF
TRBV7-2,.,.,TRBJ1-3,TGTGCCAGCAGCTTAGGAGGCGGAAACACCATATATTTT,CASSLGGGNTIYF
TRBV28,.,TRBD2,TRBJ2-2,TGTGCCAGCAGTTTGACTAGCGGAGGGGCCGGGGAGCTGTTTTTT,CASSLTSGGAGELFF
TRBV5-1,.,TRBD1,TRBJ2-7,TGCGCCAGCAGCCCTCGGACAGGGTACGACGAGCAGTACTTC,CASSPRTGYDEQYF
TRBV25-1,.,.,TRBJ2-4,TGTGCCAGCAGTGAATACGGCAGGGGAGAAAACATTCAGTACTTC,CASSEYGRGENIQYF
TRBV19,.,.,TRBJ1-1,TGTGCCAGTAGTACTAGACAGCGTACCCCTGCTTTCTTT,CASSTRQRTPAFF
TRBV19,.,TRBD1,TRBJ2-2,TGTGCCAGTAGTATGGGGGACAGGGAGACCGGGGAGCTGTTTTTT,CASSMGDRETGELFF
TRBV7-2,.,TRBD2,TRBJ2-1,TGTGCCAGCAGCTTAATTAGCGGGATGAGCTACAATGAGCAGTTCTTC,CASSLISGMSYNEQFF
TRBV7-7,.,.,TRBJ1-5,TGTGCTAGCAGCTTAGGGAAGGGGCCCCTTCAATCTTTTTATAGCAATCAGCCCCAGCATTTT,CASSLGKGPLQSFYSNQPQHF
TRBV5-6,once,TRBD2,TRBJ2-5,TGTGCCAGCAGCGGGGGACTAGCGGAAAATCAAGAGACCCAGTACTTC,CASSGGLAENQETQYF
TRBV27,.,.,TRBJ2-1,TGTGCCAGCAGTCGCAACAGGGAGGGGAATGAGCAGTTCTTC,CASSRNREGNEQFF
TRBV7-8,.,TRBD2,TRBJ2-7,TGTGCCAGCAGCTTGCTAGCGGGAGCCTACGAGCAGTACTTC,CASSLLAGAYEQYF
TRBV28,.,TRBD1,TRBJ1-2,TGTGCCAGCAGTCCCTCAGGAATGACAGGGAACTATGGCTACACCTTC,CASSPSGMTGNYGYTF
TRBV9,.,TRBD2,TRBJ2-5,TGTGCCAGCAGCGTAGGGACTAGCGGTTATCAAGAGACCCAGTACTTC,CASSVGTSGYQETQYF
TRBV6-5,.,TRBD1,TRBJ2-7,TGTGCCAGCACACCAGGGGGCTCCTACGAGCAGTACTTC,CASTPGGSYEQYF
TRBV6-1,.,TRBD2,TRBJ2-1,TGTGCCAGCAGTGTTTTAGCGGGGAGCTCCTACAATGAGCAGTTCTTC,CASSVLAGSSYNEQFF
TRBV6-1,.,.,TRBJ2-3,TGTGCCAGCAGTCCCACCAGGGTAGATACGCAGTATTTT,CASSPTRVDTQYF
TRBV28,.,TRBD1,TRBJ1-2,TGTGCCAGCAGCCTTGGGCAGGGGGTCTATGGCTACACCTTC,CASSLGQGVYGYTF
TRBV30,.,TRBD1,TRBJ1-5,TGTGCCGGGGGACAGGGGGGTCAGCCCCAGCATTTT,CAGGQGGQPQHF
TRBV5-4,.,.,TRBJ2-5,TGTGCCAGCAGCTTGGTATATCAAAGCGGACAAGAGACCCAGTACTTC,CASSLVYQSGQETQYF
TRBV7-9,few,TRBD1,TRBJ1-5,TGTGCCAGCAGCTCGACAGGGAACAATCAGCCCCAGCATTTT,CASSSTGNNQPQHF
TRBV28,.,TRBD2,TRBJ2-1,TGTGCCAGCAGGCCTAGTACCGGACTAGCGTACAATGAGCAGTTCTTC,CASRPSTGLAYNEQFF
TRBV29-1,.,TRBD2,TRBJ2-3,TGCAGCTACCAGCGGGACACAGATACGCAGTATTTT,CSYQRDTDTQYF
TRBV25-1,.,TRBD1,TRBJ2-7,TGTGCCAGCAGTGAATCGAAAGGGACAGGTTCCTACGAGCAGTACTTC,CASSESKGTGSYEQYF
TRBV25-1,.,.,TRBJ2-7,TGTGCCAGCAGGGACGGACAGTCCTACGAGCAGTACTTC,CASRDGQSYEQYF
TRBV9,.,TRBD2,TRBJ2-2,TGTGCCAGCAGCCTCACTAGCGGGAGGGTTGGGGAGCTGTTTTTT,CASSLTSGRVGELFF
TRBV27,.,TRBD2,TRBJ2-7,TGTGCCAGCAGTTTAATGGGACTAGCGGGAGCCTGGAGCTCCTACGAGCAGTACTTC,CASSLMGLAGAWSSYEQYF
TRBV11-2,.,TRBD1,TRBJ2-7,TGTGCCAGCAGCCCCTCCGGGACAGGGGTATACGAGCAGTACTTC,CASSPSGTGVYEQYF
TRBV28,.,.,TRBJ2-7,TGTGCCAGCAGTCCCCCCCGAGGGTATGCCTACGAGCAGTACTTC,CASSPPRGYAYEQYF